The rows below give T cell receptor beta chains drawn from one sample of a study of T cell repertoires in cytomegalovirus infection. No antigen is known for these receptors. Each CDR3 protein is one row after TCRdb ran MiXCR on the reads. The sample includes around 900,000 distinct CDR3 sequences, around 32% of them seen just once. Sequences were derived from cultured CD8+ T cells from PBMCs, sampled from culture after CMV antigen stimulation. These receptor sequences come from a human donor in good health (CMV status not recorded). Some clones in this sample may be carry-over from other donors' samples. Both conserved end residues are part of each CDR3. Each record gives: J gene, D gene, V gene, CDR3 length, clone size, CDR3 protein. A D gene is named only where the DNA matches it firmly. Size tells how often a clone was seen (once, few, many) or the class of an expanded clone, and some rows leave it out.

TRBJ2-7 TRBD1 TRBV19 16 NA CASSTIDRGRSYEQYF
TRBJ1-5 NA TRBV9 16 NA CASSVGGGGNNQPQHF
TRBJ2-7 TRBD2 TRBV6-5 15 NA CASSYELGLAHEQYF
TRBJ2-7 NA TRBV7-6 12 NA CASSMAYDEQYF
TRBJ1-2 NA TRBV14 13 NA CASSPQGKGGYTF
TRBJ2-1 TRBD2 TRBV7-3 15 NA CASSLTGGGSDEQFF
TRBJ1-5 NA TRBV6-6 18 few CASSYSIQGWDSNQPQHF
TRBJ1-6 NA TRBV10-3 15 NA CAISAKPEYNSPLHF
TRBJ2-5 TRBD1 TRBV6-1 15 many CASKPGQSYQETQYF
TRBJ1-4 TRBD1 TRBV27 16 NA CASSLSVYRGREKLFF
TRBJ2-1 NA TRBV27 14 NA CASSLSSYNNEQFF
TRBJ2-5 TRBD2 TRBV7-2 17 many CASSFYLAGGPQETQYF
TRBJ2-1 TRBD2 TRBV12-3/TRBV12-4 15 few CASSLSGGEGNEQFF
TRBJ2-5 NA TRBV27 15 few CASSRQGGRKETQYF
TRBJ2-3 NA TRBV4-1 14 few CASSKGVLTDTQYF
TRBJ2-3 TRBD2 TRBV12-3/TRBV12-4 14 NA CASSLGLAADTQYF
TRBJ2-7 NA TRBV3-1 11 NA CASSRGPWQYF
TRBJ2-3 NA TRBV6-5 15 NA CASSYGDSSTDTQYF
TRBJ2-2 NA TRBV3-1 17 NA CASSQGRRTINTGELFF
TRBJ1-6 TRBD1 TRBV11-2 12 NA CAVQGTLTPLHF
TRBJ2-2 NA TRBV7-6 15 many CASSYQGGYTGELFF
TRBJ1-5 TRBD1 TRBV18 16 once CASSAPGQNINQPQHF
TRBJ2-1 NA TRBV7-2 15 many CASSLKSREYNEQFF
TRBJ2-2 NA TRBV6-5 15 few CASSYEKANTGELFF